This T cell receptor beta chain appears in the sequencing data of a study of shared clonotypes between healthy human individuals. Donors were healthy HIV-negative adults without recently reported acute infections or vaccinations. V was pared by 5 bases and J by 7 bases, with 18 bases between. This CDR3 has 15 amino acids. Germline assignment: CDR1 MNHNS and CDR2 SASEGT. The assay was immunoSEQ multiplex PCR, and TCRdb's table has in-frame clones only and misses some. This table holds about 1.1 million clones, roughly 80% found once. This clone appeared a few times. The material sequenced was memory CD4+ T cells from PBMCs. This sample's subset: CD45RA-negative fraction. This sequence joins TRBV6-1 and TRBJ1-5; a weak D match, TRBD1 (5 bases). This receptor was taken from a man aged 18 to 29 in good health. Some clones in this sample may be carry-over from other donors' samples. The DNA of the CDR3 is TGTGCCAGCAGTACCCAGGGAGGGGTAGGGCAGCCCCAGCATTTT. Translating it yields CASSTQGGVGQPQHF.